The 9 T cell receptor beta chains given below trace back to one sample, sequenced in a study of Tregs in tolerant kidney transplant recipients. Data came from immunoSEQ multiplex PCR; TCRdb stores just in-frame clones and leaves some out. The sample includes under 95,000 clones, roughly 90% of them seen just once. The sequencing here drew on Tregs from blood, taken before the transplant. Receptors were obtained from a human donor who received a combined kidney and bone marrow transplant.

The chain carries TRBV4-1 and TRBJ2-2; 8 nucleotides line up with TRBD2. The CDR3 is 16 amino acids. Trimming removed 6 bases from V and 0 bases from J; junction bases left unmatched: 6. The germline V gene encodes CDR1 MGHRA and CDR2 YSYEKL. CDR3 loop: CASRGSGETNTGELFF. CDR3 nucleotides: TGCGCCAGCAGGGGTAGCGGGGAGACGAACACCGGGGAGCTGTTTTTT.

The chain combines TRBV28 with TRBJ2-2; 7 bases line up with TRBD1. Germline V CDR1 and CDR2: MDHEN, SYDVKM. V shed 6 bases and J 7 bases; nucleotides not matched to a gene: 5. This CDR3 has 13 amino acids. CDR3 protein: CASRTGFLGELFF. As DNA, the CDR3 is TGTGCCAGCAGGACAGGGTTCCTCGGGGAGCTGTTTTTT.

The genes are TRBV28 and TRBJ1-2; TRBD1 aligns across 8 bases. J gave up 8 bases and V 4 bases, and 3 bases lay outside the gene matches. CDR1 is MDHEN and CDR2 is SYDVKM in the germline V gene. The CDR3 runs 12 residues. CDR3 sequence (DNA): TGTGCCAGCAGTTCAGGGGGCGAAGGCTACACCTTC. This sequence encodes CASSSGGEGYTF.

The V call is TRBV6-9, the J call TRBJ2-5; TRBD2 matches 13 bases. The germline CDR1 and CDR2 sequences are MNHGY and SVAAGI. Trimming at V came to 5 bases and at J to 5 bases, leaving 2 bases not matched to a gene. The CDR3 runs 14 residues. The CDR3 protein is CASSLTSGRETQYF. CDR3 DNA: TGTGCCAGCAGTCTGACTAGCGGGAGGGAGACCCAGTACTTC.

The chain employs TRBV6-5 and TRBJ1-2; unclear D gene. Germline CDR1 MNHEY, CDR2 SVGAGI. The V gene lost 4 bases and the J gene lost 4 bases, with 4 bases spanning the gap. The CDR3 loop spans 11 amino acids. CDR3 DNA: TGTGCCAGCAGTTCTGCCTATGGCTACACCTTC. Translated, it gives CASSSAYGYTF.

This chain connects TRBV11-2 to TRBJ1-2; tentative D call: TRBD1 (5 bases). V was cut by 5 bases and J by 3 bases, with 10 bases left in between. The CDR3 covers 13 residues. From germline, CDR1 is SGHAT and CDR2 FQNNGV. The DNA for the CDR3 is TGTGCCAGCAGCCGCGGGGGGGACTATGGCTACACCTTC. This gives the protein CASSRGGDYGYTF. Full variable domain (outside the CDR3, taken from reference TRBV11-2 and TRBJ1-2): EAGVAQSPRYKIIEKRQSVAFWCNPISGHATLYWYQQILGQGPKLLIQFQNNGVVDDSQLPKDRFSAERLKGVDSTLKIQPAKLEDSAVYLCASSRGGDYGYTFGSGTRLTVV.

The chain uses TRBV7-2 and TRBJ2-7; D call uncertain. Germline V lookup: CDR1 SGHTA, CDR2 FQGNSA. The CDR3 is made up of 14 amino acids. The germline V and J ends were trimmed by 4 bases and 6 bases, with 16 bases remaining between them. CDR3 in DNA: TGTGCCAGCAGCTCCGGCCCCCTCCGAGGCGAGCAGTACTTC. Translated: CASSSGPLRGEQYF.

The CDR3 is CASSRLAGDYTGELFF. The CDR3 DNA reads TGTGCCAGCTCAAGACTAGCGGGAGATTATACCGGGGAGCTGTTTTTT. The chain employs TRBV18 and TRBJ2-2, with 12 bases that match TRBD2. CDR1 KGHSH and CDR2 LQKENI come from the germline V gene. The CDR3 is 16 amino acids. With 5 bases clipped from V and 5 bases from J, the junction kept 6 bases outside the gene matches.

V gene TRBV5-1 combines with J gene TRBJ1-3; D possibly corresponds to TRBD1 (5 bases). This CDR3 contains 15 residues. Germline assignment: CDR1 SGHRS and CDR2 YFSETQ. V was cut by 0 bases and J by 0 bases, with 7 bases left in between. The CDR3 bases are TGCGCCAGCAGCTTGGGAGGGGACTCTGGAAACACCATATATTTT. Its protein is CASSLGGDSGNTIYF.